This record concerns one T cell receptor (beta chain) sequence. The clone's antigen remains unknown. No base quality information exists; no much larger clone differs at one position. Libraries came from the immunoSEQ multiplex PCR assay. Sourced from immuneACCESS, this table was stored by TCRdb with only in-frame sequences that have V and J called. A share of the clones is absent; for the studies checked, an unresolved V gene accounts for under half, and the remainder has no known explanation. The sample includes 540,000 or so clones, with about four fifths observed a single time. Jointly, the top ten make up about 0.012% of the sample. This sample was included in a study of shared T cell receptors in the human thymus (dated by TCRdb to the early 2020s). About the full investigation: The study examined how self-reactive, shared T-cell receptor alpha chains are generated in the human thymus.

V is trimmed back by 4 bases and J by 4 bases, and the junction contains 18 bases that no gene match accounts for. CDR1 and CDR2, per the germline V gene (reference sequence), are GTSNPN and SVGIG. From its cysteine to its phenylalanine, the CDR3 spans 17 amino acids. The DNA shown is the 51-base CDR3, in frame from base 1. Separately, the same data were catalogued under a study of human thymus T cells. The second paper further reports: The donors were immunologically healthy infants in Finland who had open corrective cardiac surgery for congenital heart defects. The thymus tissue came from surgical resects taken out during corrective cardiac surgery. Usage of V and J gene segments appeared to be biased in both the thymic and the peripheral blood repertoires. The related research reported highly overlapping thymic TCR repertoires among unrelated individuals. The study used fewer than ten infant thymus samples plus four related peripheral blood samples to characterize TCR alpha and beta repertoires. Donor ages ranged from about 7 to 244 days, and the cohort comprised five or six male and a couple of female infants. Thymocytes were freed from the tissue by mechanical means and kept at -70 degrees C as pellets of roughly 8.5-31 million cells. A QIAsymphony instrument was used to extract genomic DNA from the frozen cell pellets. The immunoSEQ multiplex PCR assay was used to amplify the TCRB and TCRAD loci from a standardized quantity of quality-controlled genomic DNA. Amplicons spanned the V(D)J region at a length sufficient to cover the CDR3 and identify V and J genes. The amplicons were sequenced on an Illumina platform via the commercial immunoSEQ service. Primer bias and sequencing errors were corrected using previously described methods, and TCRAD and TCRB definitions followed the IMGT database. Analysis of the repertoires was done with immunoSEQ Analyzer 3.0 and VDJTools and included basic statistics, V/J segment usage, diversity estimates, rarefaction and pairwise overlap. Chao1, ChaoE, Efron-Thisted, Shannon and inverse Simpson indices were used to estimate diversity, which was also estimated on datasets down-sampled to the smallest sample. Repertoire overlap used strict matching of CDR3 nucleotide sequence, V gene and J gene, with Jaccard-based multidimensional scaling clustering. On average, about 810,000 unique TCRB clonotypes were obtained from thymus samples, compared with around 78,000 from blood samples.

The V and J genes are TRBV30 and TRBJ1-1, and TRBD1 aligns with 7 junction nucleotides. This TCR was recovered from a boy in the first two years of life with a congenital heart defect. Donor details come from another sample of the same person, matched by shared clones. What was sequenced was thymocytes. The CDR3 protein is CAWINHSDRAVVTEAFF. The nucleotides read TGTGCCTGGATTAACCATAGCGACAGGGCGGTCGTCACTGAAGCTTTCTTT.